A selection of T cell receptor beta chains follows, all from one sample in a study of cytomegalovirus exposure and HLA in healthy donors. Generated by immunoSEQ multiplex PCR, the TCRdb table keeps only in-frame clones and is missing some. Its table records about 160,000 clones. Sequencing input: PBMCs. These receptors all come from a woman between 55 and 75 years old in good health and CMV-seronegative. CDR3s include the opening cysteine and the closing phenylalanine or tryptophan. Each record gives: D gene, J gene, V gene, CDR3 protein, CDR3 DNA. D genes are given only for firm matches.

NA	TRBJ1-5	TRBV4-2	CASSQEGGQNQPQHF	TGTGCCAGCAGCCAAGAGGGGGGTCAGAATCAGCCCCAGCATTTT
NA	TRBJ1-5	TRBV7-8	CASSPGSGSNQPQHF	TGTGCCAGCAGCCCCGGGTCGGGTAGCAATCAGCCCCAGCATTTT
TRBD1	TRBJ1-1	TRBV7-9	CASSRQGNTEAFF	TGTGCCAGCAGCCGACAGGGGAACACTGAAGCTTTCTTT
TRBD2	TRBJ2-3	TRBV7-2	CASSLASTSGGGPDTQYF	TGTGCCAGCAGCTTAGCTTCGACTAGCGGGGGGGGCCCAGATACGCAGTATTTT
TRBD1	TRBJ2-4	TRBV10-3	CAIRGQGKNIQYF	TGTGCCATCAGGGGACAGGGTAAAAACATTCAGTACTTC
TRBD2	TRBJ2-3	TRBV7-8	CASSPRLAGVPTDTQYF	TGTGCCAGCAGCCCGCGACTAGCGGGGGTTCCCACAGATACGCAGTATTTT
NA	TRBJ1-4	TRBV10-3	CAISEVGGEEKLFF	TGTGCCATCAGTGAGGTTGGGGGCGAGGAAAAACTGTTTTTT
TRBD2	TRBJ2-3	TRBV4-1	CASSPIGTSGRAGTDTQYF	TGCGCCAGCAGCCCAATCGGGACTAGCGGGAGGGCCGGCACAGATACGCAGTATTTT
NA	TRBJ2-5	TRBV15	CATSRDLGNGGNQYF	TGTGCCACCAGCAGAGATCTTGGGAACGGCGGGAACCAGTACTTC
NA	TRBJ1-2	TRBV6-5	CASSEGLLFAGYTF	TGTGCCAGCAGTGAGGGACTCTTATTCGCTGGCTACACCTTC